This passage covers 8 T cell receptor beta chains from one sample sequenced in a study of T cells in Graves' hyperthyroidism and ophthalmopathy. TCR beta CDR3 sequences were amplified from RNA transcripts. A first-round RT-PCR of the TCR CDR3 used the HTBI primer set. TCRdb reprocessed the multiplex PCR reads via MiXCR and lists one record per CDR3 protein. The sample has a few hundred thousand distinct CDR3 sequences; around 50% are singletons. Specimen: peripheral blood or thyroid tissue (not recorded which). The origin of the receptors is an adult woman with Graves' disease, either hyperthyroidism or ophthalmopathy (not recorded which).

V and J are TRBV2 and TRBJ1-5; no definite D call. Germline V gives CDR1 SNHLY, CDR2 FYNNEI. Trimming cost V 6 bases and J 14 bases, with 23 bases left between them. The CDR3 loop spans 14 amino acids. DNA of the CDR3: TGTGCCAGCAGAGTGGAAAGGGTGGCTATGTACGAGCATTTT. This sequence encodes CASRVERVAMYEHF.

The genes are TRBV7-9 and TRBJ2-7; D is possibly TRBD2 (5 bases). CDR1 is SEHNR, CDR2 FQNEAQ, per germline (reference sequence). This CDR3 is 12 amino acids long. The V gene lost 9 bases and the J gene lost 2 bases, with 11 bases spanning the gap. CDR3 DNA sequence: TGTGCCAGTACGGGATCTCCCTACGAGCAGTACTTC. Translating gives CASTGSPYEQYF.

This clonotype was observed at least ten times. The chain links TRBV2 to TRBJ2-7, with TRBD2 identical over 13 bases. This CDR3 comprises 15 residues. Germline V gene data show CDR1 as SNHLY and CDR2 as FYNNEI. J gave up 11 bases and V 2 bases, and 9 bases lay outside the gene matches. This chain's CDR3 is CASSESPTSGRTEYF. The CDR3 bases are TGTGCCAGCAGTGAAAGCCCGACTAGCGGGAGGACGGAGTACTTC.

The chain combines TRBV11-1 with TRBJ2-7; D uncertain. The germline V and J ends were trimmed by 5 bases and 3 bases, with 17 bases remaining between them. The germline gives CDR1 SGHAT, CDR2 FQDESV (reference sequence). The CDR3 runs 15 residues. The CDR3 DNA follows: TGTGCCAGCAGCGACACAAACTACGCCCGCTACGAGCAGTACTTC. This encodes CASSDTNYARYEQYF.

This chain uses TRBV29-1 with TRBJ2-7, with 7 nucleotides matching TRBD2. J was trimmed by 5 bases and V by 1 base; bases with no gene match: 5. Germline loops: CDR1 SQVTM, CDR2 ANQGSEA. The CDR3 length is 13 residues. CDR3 bases: TGCAGCGTTGAAGGACTAGCTCACGACGAGCAGTACTTC. Translated, it gives CSVEGLAHDEQYF.

In the case of this clonotype: An end of the junction does not agree with germline; a read error may underlie this. The chain carries TRBV2 and TRBJ1-1; D is perhaps TRBD1 (5 bases). This CDR3 spans 12 amino acids. CDR1 SNHLY and CDR2 FYNNEI come from the germline V gene. As DNA, the CDR3 is TGTGCCAGCCGACAGACGAACACTGAAGCTTCCTTT. This gives the protein CASRQTNTEASF.

The V gene is TRBV7-9, the J gene TRBJ1-1; a possible D gene is TRBD1 (6 bases). The germline CDR1 and CDR2 sequences are SEHNR and FQNEAQ (reference sequence). This CDR3 contains 15 residues. With 5 bases removed from V and 0 bases from J, the gap between germline ends came to 13 bases. CDR3 nucleotide sequence: TGTGCCAGCAGCCTCCTGGGGGGCCTGAACACTGAAGCTTTCTTT. This encodes CASSLLGGLNTEAFF.

A note on this clonotype: This may arise from a read error, as a much more abundant clone is one base away. The rearrangement links TRBV19 to TRBJ2-7, with 8 bases that match TRBD1. The trim removed 4 bases at V and 3 bases at J, leaving 11 bases unmatched. The germline V gene encodes CDR1 LNHDA and CDR2 SQIVND (reference sequence). The CDR3 sequence is 16 residues long. The chain's CDR3 is CASSTSGGYHDYEQYF. The CDR3 coding sequence is TGTGCCAGTAGTACCTCAGGGGGCTACCACGACTACGAGCAGTACTTC.